What follows are 30 T cell receptor beta chains derived from one specimen sequenced in a study of cytotoxic CD8 clonotypes in ibrutinib-treated CLL. This table comes from immunoSEQ multiplex PCR, and its TCRdb copy is limited to in-frame clones, with some not included. The repertoire holds some 80,000 clones, with roughly 83% as singletons. This sample comprised PBMCs, obtained after 12 months of ibrutinib treatment. These receptors came from a human donor with chronic lymphocytic leukemia.

This clone has a handful of counts. The chain has TRBV19 and TRBJ2-1; D is ambiguous. Germline V gene sequence: CDR1 LNHDA, CDR2 SQIVND (reference sequence). V was cut by 3 bases and J by 11 bases, with 8 bases left in between. The CDR3 covers 11 residues. CDR3 DNA sequence: TGTGCCAGTAGTATGAAGACGAAGCAGTTCTTC. Amino acid sequence: CASSMKTKQFF.

The chain joins TRBV28 to TRBJ1-2; TRBD1 is a possible D gene (5 bases). CDR1 MDHEN and CDR2 SYDVKM come from the germline V gene. Trimming left V 6 bases short and J 8 bases short, with 13 bases between. The CDR3 is 12 amino acids. CDR3: CASRWDPRGYTF. CDR3 bases: TGTGCCAGCAGGTGGGACCCCCGGGGCTACACCTTC.

The J gene is TRBJ1-4, the V gene TRBV14; TRBD1 matches at 9 bases. The CDR3 sequence is 12 residues long. Germline trimming cut 4 bases from V and 11 bases from J; bases unmatched to any gene: 2. Germline values: CDR1 SGHDN, CDR2 FVKESK. DNA for the CDR3: TGTGCCAGCAGCCTCGGGACAGGGAAACTGTTTTTT. It specifies CASSLGTGKLFF.

This clone was seen once. This chain connects TRBV7-2 to TRBJ2-1, with 8 bases identical to TRBD2. The V gene's germline CDR1 is SGHTA and CDR2 FQGNSA. The V gene end was trimmed by 5 bases and the J gene end by 10 bases; junction bases not matched to a gene: 10. The CDR3 spans 14 residues. The DNA of the CDR3 is TGTGCCAGCAGCCCCCAGCGGGGGCCGGGAGAGCAGTTCTTC. Its protein product is CASSPQRGPGEQFF.

The chain couples TRBV10-3 to TRBJ1-2, with D maybe TRBD1 (5 bases). CDR3 length equals 16 residues. Looked up from germline, CDR1 is ENHRY and CDR2 is SYGVKD. The V end lost 10 bases, the J end lost 4 bases, and 25 bases lay between the germline ends. The CDR3 DNA is TGTGCCACCAGGGCGGCGGGGGGAGTAGGAGGCTATGGCTACACCTTC. As protein: CATRAAGGVGGYGYTF.

This rearrangement joins TRBV19 to TRBJ1-5, with 8 bases that match TRBD1. The CDR3 is 16 residues long. Germline CDR1 and CDR2: LNHDA and SQIVND (reference sequence). J lost 3 bases, V lost 5 bases, and 9 bases had no gene match. The chain's CDR3 is CASSGRSGQVNQPQHF. CDR3 DNA: TGTGCCAGTAGTGGTCGCTCGGGACAGGTCAATCAGCCCCAGCATTTT.

The chain couples TRBV9 to TRBJ1-1; D not resolved. The V gene's germline CDR1 is SGDLS and CDR2 YYNGEE. V gave up 0 bases and J gave up 2 bases, with 8 bases separating them. The CDR3 has 14 residues. This chain's CDR3 is CASSVGGINTEAFF. CDR3 DNA: TGTGCCAGCAGCGTAGGGGGTATTAACACTGAAGCTTTCTTT.

The CDR3 sequence: CASSPIGAGNEQYF. CDR3 DNA: TGTGCCAGCAGCCCCATTGGGGCGGGGAACGAGCAGTACTTC. V is TRBV28 and J is TRBJ2-7, with D perhaps matching TRBD2 (6 bases). Per germline, CDR1 MDHEN and CDR2 SYDVKM. V lost 6 bases and J lost 5, with 17 bases in between. The CDR3 is 14 amino acids. Variable domain in full (rest from reference TRBV28 and TRBJ2-7): DVKVTQSSRYLVKRTGEKVFLECVQDMDHENMFWYRQDPGLGLRLIYFSYDVKMKEKGDIPEGYSVSREKKERFSLILESASTNQTSMYLCASSPIGAGNEQYFGPGTRLTVT.

The chain combines TRBV19 with TRBJ2-3; 15 bases line up with TRBD2. J lost 1 base, V lost 7 bases, and 3 bases had no gene match. Per the germline V gene, CDR1 is LNHDA and CDR2 is SQIVND (reference sequence). The CDR3 has 16 amino acids. The CDR3, as DNA: TGTGCCAGTACCCGGACTAGCGGGAGGGGCACAGATACGCAGTATTTT. Amino acid sequence: CASTRTSGRGTDTQYF.

CDR3 sequence: CASSPRDRDGNEQFF. The CDR3 DNA reads TGTGCCAGCAGCCCACGGGACAGGGACGGCAATGAGCAGTTCTTC. This chain links TRBV5-4 with TRBJ2-1; 9 bases are shared with TRBD1. Germline V gene data show CDR1 as SGHNT and CDR2 as YYREEE (reference sequence). The CDR3 covers 15 residues. V dropped 4 bases and J dropped 6; count of bases not matched to a gene: 8.

The chain recombines TRBV7-2 with TRBJ1-5; D gene ambiguous. There are 12 residues in the CDR3. Trimming shortened V by 1 base and J by 9 bases, and 7 bases separated the two germline ends. Germline V gene data show CDR1 as SGHTA and CDR2 as FQGNSA. This CDR3 reads CASSLVPGPQHF. The DNA for the CDR3 is TGTGCCAGCAGCTTAGTCCCGGGGCCCCAGCATTTT.

The CDR3 loop is CASSPGRGQETQYF. The CDR3 DNA is TGTGCCAGCAGCCCCGGGCGGGGTCAAGAGACCCAGTACTTC. The V and J genes are TRBV11-3 and TRBJ2-5; D possibly corresponds to TRBD2 (6 bases). V was shortened by 5 bases and J by 2 bases, with 12 bases between the two germline ends. Germline V lookup: CDR1 SGHNT, CDR2 YENEEA. This CDR3 has 14 residues. The full variable domain, with the rest looked up from reference TRBV11-3 and TRBJ2-5, is EAGVVQSPRYKIIEKKQPVAFWCNPISGHNTLYWYLQNLGQGPELLIRYENEEAVDDSQLPKDRFSAERLKGVDSTLKIQPAELGDSAVYLCASSPGRGQETQYFGPGTRLLVL.

The chain combines TRBV7-2 with TRBJ1-1; D is undetermined. The CDR3 runs to 16 residues. V lost 3 bases and J lost 6, with 20 bases in between. Germline CDR1 reads SGHTA; CDR2 reads FQGNSA. CDR3 amino acids: CASSLLVLGGGAEAFF. The CDR3 nucleotides are TGTGCCAGCAGCTTGTTGGTACTGGGTGGTGGCGCTGAAGCTTTCTTT. Complete variable domain (other parts from reference TRBV7-2 and TRBJ1-1): GAGVSQSPSNKVTEKGKDVELRCDPISGHTALYWYRQSLGQGLEFLIYFQGNSAPDKSGLPSDRFSAERTGGSVSTLTIQRTQQEDSAVYLCASSLLVLGGGAEAFFGQGTRLTVV.

The V and J genes are TRBV28 and TRBJ2-1; 7 nucleotides match TRBD2. The CDR3 covers 14 residues. Germline lookup yields CDR1 MDHEN and CDR2 SYDVKM. The J segment lost 3 bases and the V segment lost 2 bases, leaving 1 base of the junction unmatched. CDR3 nucleotides: TGTGCCAGCAGTTTAGGGGGGGACTACAATGAGCAGTTCTTC. This translates into CASSLGGDYNEQFF.

The chain employs TRBV18 and TRBJ2-2; maybe TRBD2 (7 bases). V lost 1 base and J lost 5, with 14 bases in between. The CDR3 contains 16 residues. Germline V gene lookup returns CDR1 KGHSH and CDR2 LQKENI. DNA of the CDR3: TGTGCCAGCTCACCACGGGGGGGCGCGGAGACCGGGGAGCTGTTTTTT. Encoded protein: CASSPRGGAETGELFF.

The chain uses TRBV6-4 and TRBJ2-7, with TRBD1 matching over 7 bases. V shed 7 bases and J 2 bases; nucleotides not matched to a gene: 8. Germline V gene lookup returns CDR1 MRHNA and CDR2 SNTAGT. The CDR3 consists of 14 residues. CDR3 DNA: TGTGCCAGCACCAAAACAGGGGAGACCTACGAGCAGTACTTC. It encodes CASTKTGETYEQYF.

J is TRBJ2-7 and V is TRBV7-8; no definite D call. The germline gives CDR1 SGHVS, CDR2 FQNEAQ. CDR3 length equals 15 residues. V lost 5 bases and J lost 0, with 14 bases in between. CDR3 loop: CASSRRRTASYEQYF. DNA of the CDR3: TGTGCCAGCAGCCGACGGCGGACGGCCTCCTACGAGCAGTACTTC.

This chain connects TRBV20-1 to TRBJ2-1; D is unresolved. This CDR3 spans 9 amino acids. Germline lookup yields CDR1 DFQATT and CDR2 SNEGSKA (reference sequence). CDR3 DNA sequence: TGCACCGGTGGCAATGAGCAGTTCTTC. It specifies CTGGNEQFF.

Judged by abundance, this clone is medium-sized. V and J are TRBV21-1 and TRBJ1-6. TRBV21-1 is a recognized pseudogene. CDR3 length equals 13 residues. Written as DNA, the CDR3 is TGTGCCATCCACCTCCTTCGGGATTCACCCCTCCACTTT. It yields the protein CAIHLLRDSPLHF.

This rearrangement joins TRBV28 to TRBJ1-5; D unclear. The germline V gene has CDR1 MDHEN and CDR2 SYDVKM. The CDR3 is made up of 14 amino acids. The germline V and J ends were trimmed by 5 bases and 0 bases, with 8 bases remaining between them. As DNA, the CDR3 is TGTGCCAGCAGTCCAGAGTATAGCAATCAGCCCCAGCATTTT. This gives the protein CASSPEYSNQPQHF.

The chain has TRBV5-6 and TRBJ2-7; D might be TRBD2 (6 bases). V was cut by 2 bases and J by 10 bases, with 10 bases left in between. Germline values: CDR1 SGHDT, CDR2 YYEEEE. This CDR3 contains 11 residues. The CDR3 DNA reads as TGTGCCAGCAGCTTCCGGGGGAAACAGTACTTC. It codes for CASSFRGKQYF.

The chain recombines TRBV7-8 with TRBJ2-1, with 16 bases aligning to TRBD2. CDR3 length: 17 amino acids. The V and J ends lost 5 bases and 4 bases, in that order; junction bases with no gene match: 5. The germline gives CDR1 SGHVS, CDR2 FQNEAQ. The CDR3 loop is CASSLGLAGGLYNEQFF. The DNA for the CDR3 is TGTGCCAGCAGCCTGGGACTAGCGGGGGGGTTATACAATGAGCAGTTCTTC.

The CDR3 bases are TGTGCCAGCAGCCCGGGAGCGGCTTCCTACGAGCAGTACTTC. Translated: CASSPGAASYEQYF. V is TRBV28 and J is TRBJ2-7, with D possibly being TRBD2 (6 bases). Trimming removed 6 bases from V and 1 base from J, with 13 bases in between. This CDR3 is built from 14 residues. Germline assignment: CDR1 MDHEN and CDR2 SYDVKM.

This sequence joins TRBV6-1 and TRBJ1-5, with D perhaps matching TRBD1 (5 bases). Between the trimmed V and J ends, which lost 2 bases and 13 bases, there was a span of 12 bases. The CDR3 runs to 12 residues. The germline gives CDR1 MNHNS, CDR2 SASEGT. The CDR3 protein is CASSELGQRQHF. The CDR3 nucleotides read TGTGCCAGCAGTGAATTGGGGCAGAGACAGCATTTT.

This rearrangement joins TRBV19 to TRBJ2-5; a weak D match, TRBD2 (6 bases). Trimming left V 5 bases short and J 2 bases short, with 15 bases between. The germline gives CDR1 LNHDA, CDR2 SQIVND (reference sequence). The CDR3 sequence is 15 residues long. CDR3 coding DNA: TGTGCCAGTAGTCCCCGGGACTGGCCACAAGAGACCCAGTACTTC. This codes for CASSPRDWPQETQYF. Based on the CDR3 plus reference TRBV19 and TRBJ2-5, the full variable domain is DGGITQSPKYLFRKEGQNVTLSCEQNLNHDAMYWYRQDPGQGLRLIYYSQIVNDFQKGDIAEGYSVSREKKESFPLTVTSAQKNPTAFYLCASSPRDWPQETQYFGPGTRLLVL.

The table lists this clone with a few counts. The chain carries TRBV2 and TRBJ1-4; D is undetermined. Per germline, CDR1 SNHLY and CDR2 FYNNEI. The ends were cut back, 5 bases at V and 0 bases at J, with 7 bases in the middle. The CDR3 is 14 residues long. The CDR3: CASSPTPTNEKLFF. CDR3 nucleotides: TGTGCCAGCAGTCCAACCCCAACTAATGAAAAACTGTTTTTT. The full variable domain, rest sourced from reference TRBV2 and TRBJ1-4, is EPEVTQTPSHQVTQMGQEVILRCVPISNHLYFYWYRQILGQKVEFLVSFYNNEISEKSEIFDDQFSVERPDGSNFTLKIRSTKLEDSAMYFCASSPTPTNEKLFFGSGTQLSVL.

The chain is built from TRBV9 and TRBJ1-6, with a possible D match to TRBD1 (5 bases). Germline V gene data show CDR1 as SGDLS and CDR2 as YYNGEE. Trimming pared 4 bases from V and 10 bases from J, leaving 18 bases between. This CDR3 has 15 residues. The CDR3 here is CASSPRGDGGSPLHF. CDR3 in DNA: TGTGCCAGCAGCCCCCGGGGGGATGGGGGGTCACCCCTCCACTTT.

By share, this clone ranks as medium-sized (0.01 to 0.1%). This sequence joins TRBV5-1 and TRBJ1-1, with D perhaps TRBD1 (5 bases). Trimming left V 0 bases short and J 3 bases short, with 18 bases between. The CDR3 is made up of 17 amino acids. Germline V gene sequence: CDR1 SGHRS, CDR2 YFSETQ. CDR3: CASSLDPRGAGDTEAFF. DNA of the CDR3: TGCGCCAGCAGCTTGGACCCCCGAGGGGCGGGGGACACTGAAGCTTTCTTT.

The rearrangement joins TRBV12-1 to TRBJ1-5; the table gives TRBD1 as D, unverified against the DNA. TRBV12-1 is marked as a pseudogene. The CDR3 sequence is 13 residues long. The CDR3 DNA reads as TGTGCCAGCAGCTTTTGGGGCGGTCAGCCCCAGCATTTT. It is translated as CASSFWGGQPQHF.

CDR3: CASSYGAPSPLHF. The CDR3 nucleotides are TGTGCCAGCAGTTACGGTGCACCCTCACCCCTCCACTTT. The chain employs TRBV6-6 and TRBJ1-6; no reliable D call. V was trimmed by 2 bases and J by 10 bases, leaving 9 bases between them. Germline CDR1 reads MNHNY; CDR2 reads SVGAGI (reference sequence). The CDR3 extends over 13 amino acids.